This TCR beta chain was found in a study of T cells after yellow fever vaccination. On the study more broadly: Libraries from low-cell-number fractions were prepared with the SMART-Seq v4 Ultra Low Input RNA kit. Study-level findings and limits: A weaker secondary response peaked on day 5, the primary on day 15. Once the booster was given, most primary-vaccination clones reappeared, at 95% to 98% for CD4 and roughly 85% for CD8.

Trimming removed 0 bases from V and 13 bases from J, with 15 bases in between. The CDR3 loop spans 13 amino acids. CDR1 is MNHEY and CDR2 is SVGAGI in the germline V gene. As TCR cDNA was made by 5'RACE template switching, a universal primer site and UMIs were added. TCRdb re-analysed the 5' RACE reads in MiXCR, keeping a single row per CDR3 protein. The data show about 220,000 distinct CDR3 sequences, with approximately 3% seen just once and about 3.3% held by the top ten. There are a few counts of this clonotype. Its antigen is undetermined. The sample here was CD4+ T cells sorted from PBMCs, taken 10 days after the yellow fever booster vaccination. The chain carries TRBV6-5 and TRBJ1-2; unclear D gene. The TCR originated in a man in his late teens or twenties who received the YFV17D yellow fever vaccine. CDR3 bases: TGTGCCAGCAGTTACTCAGAGGACTTCATATTCACCTTC. This translates into CASSYSEDFIFTF.